These 21 T cell receptor beta chains share one sample of origin, sequenced in a study of T cell responses to AZD1222 COVID-19 vaccine. This table comes from immunoSEQ multiplex PCR, and its TCRdb copy is limited to in-frame clones, with some not included. The data show around 190,000 clones, with about 90% seen just once and roughly 0.49% held by the top ten. Sequencing used peripheral blood, obtained on day 0 of AZD1222 vaccination. The receptors derive from an adult in good health.

The chain employs TRBV7-9 and TRBJ1-1, with a tentative D call TRBD1 (5 bases). In germline, CDR1 is SEHNR, CDR2 FQNEAQ (reference sequence). V lost 5 bases and J 4 bases, leaving 14 bases between the germline ends. The CDR3 spans 14 residues. The CDR3 is CASSRGAASTEAFF. The CDR3 bases are TGTGCCAGCAGCCGTGGGGCGGCCTCCACTGAAGCTTTCTTT.

The rearrangement uses TRBV3-1 (or the pseudogene TRBV3-2) and TRBJ1-2, with D unclear. The CDR3 consists of 14 residues. Germline assignment: CDR1 LGHDT and CDR2 YNNKEL (reference sequence). Trimming pared 4 bases from V and 6 bases from J, leaving 15 bases between. CDR3 sequence (DNA): TGTGCCAGCAGCCTGCTATTTAACCCAAATGGCTACACCTTC. Encoded protein: CASSLLFNPNGYTF.

This chain connects TRBV20-1 to TRBJ1-6, with TRBD1 matching over 9 bases. CDR1 and CDR2 (germline): DFQATT, SNEGSKA (reference sequence). CDR3 length: 11 residues. Trimming cost V 6 bases and J 9 bases; bases outside gene matches: 0. CDR3 sequence (DNA): TGCAGTGCGGACAGGGGTTCACCCCTCCACTTT. Translated: CSADRGSPLHF.

The chain links TRBV2 to TRBJ2-2; 8 bases agree with TRBD2. CDR3 size: 16 residues. Germline V gene data show CDR1 as SNHLY and CDR2 as FYNNEI. J lost 4 bases, V lost 3 bases, and 7 bases had no gene match. CDR3 protein: CASSDLLAGSTGELFF. The CDR3 DNA follows: TGTGCCAGCAGTGACTTGTTAGCGGGGTCCACCGGGGAGCTGTTTTTT.

This clone has a single count. The CDR3 loop reads CASSLFGTPLEQYF. The CDR3 nucleotides are TGTGCCAGCAGCTTGTTTGGGACGCCATTAGAGCAGTACTTC. The chain combines TRBV5-6 with TRBJ2-7; D may be TRBD1 or TRBD2 (5 bases each). The V gene lost 1 base and the J gene lost 7 bases, with 15 bases spanning the gap. The germline V gene has CDR1 SGHDT and CDR2 YYEEEE. The CDR3 is 14 residues long.

This clone appeared a single time. V gene TRBV9 combines with J gene TRBJ2-7; D uncertain. Germline lookup yields CDR1 SGDLS and CDR2 YYNGEE. The ends were cut back, 0 bases at V and 0 bases at J, with 7 bases in the middle. The CDR3 contains 14 residues. The CDR3: CASSVEPVSYEQYF. The CDR3 coding sequence is TGTGCCAGCAGCGTAGAACCAGTCTCCTACGAGCAGTACTTC.

V gene TRBV7-6 combines with J gene TRBJ1-1; 9 bases are a match to TRBD1. Germline assignment: CDR1 SGHVS and CDR2 FNYEAQ. This CDR3 has 15 amino acids. Losses at the gene ends were 5 bases for V and 5 bases for J; bases not matched to a gene: 9. CDR3 sequence: CASSQQQGARTEAFF. CDR3 coding DNA: TGTGCCAGCAGCCAACAACAGGGGGCGCGAACTGAAGCTTTCTTT.

The chain combines TRBV2 with TRBJ1-5, with D hard to call. V was trimmed by 8 bases and J by 6 bases, leaving 11 bases between them. The germline CDR1 and CDR2 sequences are SNHLY and FYNNEI. The CDR3 extends over 12 amino acids. The CDR3 region is CASSLGSQPQHF. The CDR3 DNA sequence: TGTGCCAGCTCTCTGGGAAGTCAGCCCCAGCATTTT.

The chain links TRBV3-1 (or the pseudogene TRBV3-2) to TRBJ2-5; D is possibly TRBD2 (7 bases). The V end lost 4 bases, the J end lost 0 bases, and 15 bases lay between the germline ends. Germline lookup yields CDR1 LGHDT and CDR2 YNNKEL (reference sequence). CDR3 length: 16 residues. The CDR3 loop is CASSLGASGDQETQYF. The DNA of the CDR3 is TGTGCCAGCAGCCTGGGGGCTAGCGGAGACCAAGAGACCCAGTACTTC.

The chain joins TRBV4-1 to TRBJ2-7, with TRBD1 identical over 8 bases. V was pared by 4 bases and J by 3 bases, with 8 bases of the junction left unmatched. The CDR3 loop spans 15 amino acids. Germline V gene sequence: CDR1 MGHRA, CDR2 YSYEKL. CDR3 protein: CASSLGQGKFYEQYF. The CDR3 DNA is TGCGCCAGCAGCCTCGGACAGGGAAAGTTCTACGAGCAGTACTTC.

The gene calls are TRBV11-2 and TRBJ1-1, with 8 bases lining up with TRBD1. Germline V lookup: CDR1 SGHAT, CDR2 FQNNGV. The CDR3 is 15 residues long. Trimming took 1 base from V and 14 from J; bases not matched to a gene: 15. The CDR3 DNA reads as TGTGCCAGCAGCTTAGGAGGATGGGGACAGGCGGGGATATTCTTT. The encoded protein is CASSLGGWGQAGIFF.

The rearrangement joins TRBV6-4 to TRBJ1-1, with a weak D call TRBD1 (6 bases). CDR3 length: 14 amino acids. The germline V and J ends were trimmed by 6 bases and 3 bases, with 14 bases remaining between them. CDR1 MRHNA and CDR2 SNTAGT come from the germline V gene. CDR3 residues: CASSLGGSDTEAFF. The CDR3 DNA reads TGTGCCAGCAGCCTAGGGGGTTCGGACACTGAAGCTTTCTTT.

The rearrangement links TRBV10-3 to TRBJ1-1, with D hard to call. The CDR3 is 15 amino acids. Trimming pared 0 bases from V and 2 bases from J, leaving 10 bases between. Germline lookup yields CDR1 ENHRY and CDR2 SYGVKD. CDR3: CAISESGRINTEAFF. The CDR3 DNA sequence: TGTGCCATCAGTGAGTCGGGGAGAATAAACACTGAAGCTTTCTTT.

This clone was detected a few times. The chain employs TRBV28 and TRBJ1-4; D remains unclear. This CDR3 region has 14 residues. V gave up 6 bases and J gave up 8 bases, with 16 bases separating them. The germline gives CDR1 MDHEN, CDR2 SYDVKM. The CDR3 region has the DNA TGTGCCAGCAGCTCGCAGCCCTTAAAGGAAAAACTGTTTTTT. Protein: CASSSQPLKEKLFF.

The CDR3 loop reads CASRDDGGKGSPLHF. The CDR3 DNA reads as TGTGCCAGCAGGGACGATGGTGGTAAGGGGTCACCCCTCCACTTT. V is TRBV2 and J is TRBJ1-6, with TRBD1 as a possible D gene (5 bases). The germline CDR1 and CDR2 sequences are SNHLY and FYNNEI. CDR3 size: 15 residues. V was clipped by 6 bases and J by 10 bases, with 19 bases between them.

The chain is built from TRBV7-9 and TRBJ1-2; 9 positions agree with TRBD1. This CDR3 is built from 16 residues. The ends lost 1 base at V and 2 bases at J; junction bases unmatched: 5. CDR1 is SEHNR, CDR2 FQNEAQ, per germline (reference sequence). CDR3 region: CASSLGTGAFNYGYTF. The CDR3, as DNA: TGTGCCAGCAGCTTAGGGACAGGGGCCTTCAACTATGGCTACACCTTC.

The DNA for the CDR3 is TGCGCCAGCAGCTTTGGGGCCCTGGGCACTGAAGCTTTCTTT. This sequence encodes CASSFGALGTEAFF. The rearrangement uses TRBV5-1 and TRBJ1-1, with D possibly TRBD1 on 5 matching bases. Germline V gives CDR1 SGHRS, CDR2 YFSETQ. CDR3 length: 14 residues. V lost 2 bases and J 4 bases, leaving 12 bases between the germline ends.

The chain is built from TRBV5-8 and TRBJ2-1; the match to TRBD2 covers 12 bases. After removal of 5 bases from V and 0 bases from J, the junction contained 0 bases not matched to a gene. The CDR3 has 15 residues. CDR1 SGHTS and CDR2 YDEGEE come from the germline V gene. CDR3 sequence (DNA): TGTGCCAGCAGACTAGCGGGGGGCTCCTACAATGAGCAGTTCTTC. Its translation: CASRLAGGSYNEQFF.

The J gene is TRBJ1-2, the V gene TRBV28, with unresolved D. This CDR3 is built from 11 residues. Trimming cost V 6 bases and J 7 bases, with 9 bases left between them. Germline V gives CDR1 MDHEN, CDR2 SYDVKM. The CDR3 coding sequence is TGTGCCAGCAGACGCGGGTTTGGCTACACCTTC. It is translated as CASRRGFGYTF.

The rearrangement uses TRBV6-6 and TRBJ2-1; TRBD1 matches at 7 bases. V lost 5 bases to trimming and J lost 3 bases; unmatched junction nucleotides: 16. Germline-derived CDR1 and CDR2 are MNHNY and SVGAGI (reference sequence). The CDR3 runs 18 residues. CDR3 in amino acids: CASSQSLYRNRGYNEQFF. The DNA of the CDR3 is TGTGCCAGCAGTCAAAGCTTATATCGGAACAGGGGCTACAATGAGCAGTTCTTC.

This chain uses TRBV6-1 with TRBJ1-1; D ambiguous. Germline CDR1 is MNHNS and CDR2 is SASEGT. V lost 2 bases to trimming and J lost 1 base, with 5 bases between them. The length of the CDR3 is 13 residues. CDR3: CASSEFANTEAFF. The CDR3 coding sequence is TGTGCCAGCAGTGAATTTGCGAACACTGAAGCTTTCTTT.